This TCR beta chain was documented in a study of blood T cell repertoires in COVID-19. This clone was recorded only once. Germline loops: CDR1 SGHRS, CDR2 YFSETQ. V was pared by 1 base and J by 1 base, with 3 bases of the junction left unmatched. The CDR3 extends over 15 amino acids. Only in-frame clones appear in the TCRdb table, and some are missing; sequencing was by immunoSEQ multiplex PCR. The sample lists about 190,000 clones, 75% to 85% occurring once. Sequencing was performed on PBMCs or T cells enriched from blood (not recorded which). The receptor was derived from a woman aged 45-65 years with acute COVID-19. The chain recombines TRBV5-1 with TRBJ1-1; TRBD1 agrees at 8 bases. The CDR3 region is CASSLQGATNTEAFF. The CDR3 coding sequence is TGCGCCAGCAGCTTGCAGGGGGCGACGAACACTGAAGCTTTCTTT. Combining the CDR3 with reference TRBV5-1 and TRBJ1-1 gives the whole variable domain KAGVTQTPRYLIKTRGQQVTLSCSPISGHRSVSWYQQTPGQGLQFLFEYFSETQRNKGNFPGRFSGRQFSNSRSEMNVSTLELGDSALYLCASSLQGATNTEAFFGQGTRLTVV.